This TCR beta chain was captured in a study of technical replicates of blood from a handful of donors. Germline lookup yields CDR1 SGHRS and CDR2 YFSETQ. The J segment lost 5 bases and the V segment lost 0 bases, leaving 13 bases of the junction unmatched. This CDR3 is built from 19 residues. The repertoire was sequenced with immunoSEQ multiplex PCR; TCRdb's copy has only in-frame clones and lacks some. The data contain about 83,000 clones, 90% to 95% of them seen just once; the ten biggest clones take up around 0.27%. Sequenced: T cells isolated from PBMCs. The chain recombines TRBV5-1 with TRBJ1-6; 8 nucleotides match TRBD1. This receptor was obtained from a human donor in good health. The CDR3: CASSLVGMDRADDNSPLHF. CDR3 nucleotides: TGCGCCAGCAGCTTGGTGGGGATGGACAGGGCAGATGATAATTCACCCCTCCACTTT.